Each of the 8 T cell receptor beta chains below was sequenced from the same sample in a study of spatial heterogeneity in lung cancer. Time point indicated: sample taken at primary tumor resection. Sequencing of whole RNA from tumor, nontumor lung or frozen PBMC involved no sorting. TCRdb re-called the 5' RACE reads through MiXCR, storing one row per CDR3 protein. This sample yields about 48,000 distinct CDR3 sequences, of which approximately 5% are seen a single time; 11% belongs to the top ten. Here the sequenced sample was PBMCs, taken at surgery. The receptors here all came from a male donor with early-stage non-small cell lung cancer.

The J gene is TRBJ2-5, the V gene TRBV24-1; TRBD1 might be the D (6 bases). Looked up from germline, CDR1 is KGHDR and CDR2 is SFDVKD. Trimming left V 3 bases short and J 0 bases short, with 10 bases between. The CDR3 length is 15 residues. The DNA for the CDR3 is TGTGCCACCAGTGATCCTACAGGGCACCAAGAGACCCAGTACTTC. This translates into CATSDPTGHQETQYF.

In this sample, this clonotype turned up many times. This chain links TRBV2 with TRBJ1-6; unclear D gene. With 6 bases removed from V and 9 bases from J, the gap between germline ends came to 9 bases. CDR1 and CDR2 from the germline V gene are SNHLY and FYNNEI. CDR3 length: 12 amino acids. In DNA form, the CDR3 reads TGTGCCAGCAGGGGTACTGGTTCACCCCTCCACTTT. Protein: CASRGTGSPLHF.

J is TRBJ2-3 and V is TRBV4-1; tentatively, D is TRBD2 (5 bases). CDR1 and CDR2 (germline): MGHRA, YSYEKL. The CDR3 length is 15 residues. The V end lost 7 bases, the J end lost 2 bases, and 16 bases lay between the germline ends. This chain's CDR3 is CASTGGSGFTDTQYF. The CDR3 DNA reads as TGCGCCAGCACCGGCGGAAGCGGATTCACAGATACGCAGTATTTT.

In its sample, this clonotype was seen many times. The chain recombines TRBV20-1 with TRBJ2-1; D ambiguous. The V end lost 0 bases, the J end lost 5 bases, and 11 bases lay between the germline ends. In germline, CDR1 is DFQATT, CDR2 SNEGSKA (reference sequence). CDR3 length: 14 residues. The CDR3 sequence: CSARDGPRDNEQFF. CDR3 bases: TGCAGTGCTAGAGATGGTCCTCGGGACAATGAGCAGTTCTTC.

This clonotype was counted ten times or more. V and J are TRBV24-1 and TRBJ2-3; D possibly matches TRBD1 or TRBD2 (6 bases each). Per the germline V gene, CDR1 is KGHDR and CDR2 is SFDVKD. V lost 3 bases, J lost 6 bases, and 21 bases lay in between. There are 17 residues in the CDR3. CDR3 in DNA: TGTGCCACCAGTGATCGCGTCGTGGGGGGCCCTCGGGATACGCAGTATTTT. Protein sequence: CATSDRVVGGPRDTQYF.

The chain combines TRBV6-2 or TRBV6-3 with TRBJ2-2; a weak D match, TRBD1 (6 bases). Germline V gene data show CDR1 as MNHEY and CDR2 as SVGEGT. The ends were cut back, 0 bases at V and 1 base at J, with 9 bases in the middle. This CDR3 contains 16 residues. CDR3 protein: CASSYSGRGNTGELFF. CDR3 in DNA: TGTGCCAGCAGTTACTCAGGCAGGGGGAACACCGGGGAGCTGTTTTTT.

Only a few counts were recorded for this clonotype. The rearrangement joins TRBV27 to TRBJ1-6; TRBD1 matches 12 bases. Per the germline V gene, CDR1 is MNHEY and CDR2 is SMNVEV (reference sequence). There are 18 residues in the CDR3. V was pared by 9 bases and J by 8 bases, with 17 bases of the junction left unmatched. The CDR3 sequence is CARKGQGAVVMLDSPLHF. The CDR3 nucleotides are TGTGCCAGGAAGGGACAGGGGGCCGTAGTTATGCTGGATTCACCCCTCCACTTT.

This clonotype has only a few counts. The chain carries TRBV7-2 and TRBJ2-5; D might be TRBD1 (5 bases). The V gene lost 3 bases and the J gene lost 3 bases, with 11 bases spanning the gap. The CDR3 has 14 residues. In germline, CDR1 is SGHTA, CDR2 FQGNSA. CDR3 amino acids: CASSFNRGEETQYF. The CDR3 DNA follows: TGTGCCAGCAGCTTTAATAGGGGCGAAGAGACCCAGTACTTC.